The next 18 T cell receptor beta chains were all read from a single sample in a study of identical twins. One entry per CDR3 protein, called by TCRdb with MiXCR from the 5' RACE reads. The repertoire has 400,000 to 650,000 distinct CDR3 sequences, roughly a fifth of them found once; the top ten carry around 0.91%. This sample was shared with a second study, whose subject was T cells expressing NK-cell markers.

The sample was CD4+ T cells sorted from blood. The receptor set was obtained from a woman younger than 30 in good health.

This clonotype has a handful of counts. The J gene is TRBJ2-3, the V gene TRBV10-3; TRBD2 is a possible D gene (5 bases). The germline gives CDR1 ENHRY, CDR2 SYGVKD. V lost 6 bases and J lost 0, with 13 bases in between. The CDR3 contains 15 residues. The CDR3 loop reads CAIREGRESTDTQYF. CDR3 DNA sequence: TGTGCCATCAGGGAAGGACGGGAAAGCACAGATACGCAGTATTTT.

This chain links TRBV20-1 with TRBJ1-5; the D is unclear. The CDR3 has 13 amino acids. Deletions cut 0 bases from V and 13 bases from J, with 16 bases between. Germline V gene data show CDR1 as DFQATT and CDR2 as SNEGSKA (reference sequence). The DNA for the CDR3 is TGCAGTGCTAGAGATGGCAGACATATACTTCAGCATTTT. Translated, it gives CSARDGRHILQHF.

V usage is TRBV20-1 and J usage is TRBJ2-1; tentatively, D is TRBD1 (6 bases). CDR3 length: 13 amino acids. Germline V gene data show CDR1 as DFQATT and CDR2 as SNEGSKA (reference sequence). V lost 5 bases, J lost 4 bases, and 12 bases lay in between. As DNA, the CDR3 is TGCAGTGCTTCGGGACACCAATACAATGAGCAGTTCTTC. Amino acids: CSASGHQYNEQFF.

J is TRBJ2-2 and V is TRBV7-2; tentative D call: TRBD2 (5 bases). The CDR3 sequence is 14 residues long. The V end lost 5 bases, the J end lost 5 bases, and 12 bases lay between the germline ends. Germline assignment: CDR1 SGHTA and CDR2 FQGNSA. CDR3: CASSPRSGTGELFF. The CDR3 nucleotides are TGTGCCAGCAGCCCCAGGTCGGGGACCGGGGAGCTGTTTTTT.

This clonotype was found a few times. The V and J genes are TRBV20-1 and TRBJ2-4; TRBD2 matches at 12 bases. From germline, CDR1 is DFQATT and CDR2 SNEGSKA (reference sequence). V lost 5 bases, J lost 3 bases, and 11 bases stayed unmatched. The CDR3 is 17 residues long. CDR3 residues: CSAPITSGRRDKNIQYF. CDR3 nucleotides: TGCAGTGCTCCTATCACTAGCGGGAGGCGAGACAAAAACATTCAGTACTTC.

The V call is TRBV25-1, the J call TRBJ1-2; D is possibly TRBD1 (5 bases). The CDR3 totals 13 residues. The V gene lost 1 base and the J gene lost 7 bases, with 10 bases spanning the gap. Germline V gene data show CDR1 as MGHDK and CDR2 as SYGVNS. The CDR3 loop reads CASSEWQGGGYTF. DNA of the CDR3: TGTGCCAGCAGTGAATGGCAGGGCGGTGGCTACACCTTC.

The chain combines TRBV5-1 with TRBJ2-2; the D gene is possibly TRBD1 (6 bases). V lost 4 bases to trimming and J lost 9 bases, with 16 bases between them. The germline CDR1 and CDR2 sequences are SGHRS and YFSETQ. CDR3 length: 14 residues. The CDR3 sequence is CASSPGHSSWELFF. CDR3 coding DNA: TGCGCCAGCAGCCCGGGACACTCTTCATGGGAGCTGTTTTTT.

This chain uses TRBV20-1 with TRBJ2-1; D uncertain. CDR1 and CDR2 from the germline V gene are DFQATT and SNEGSKA (reference sequence). Between the trimmed V and J ends, which lost 2 bases and 4 bases, there was a span of 6 bases. CDR3 length: 12 amino acids. The CDR3 sequence: CSARPPYNEQFF. CDR3 nucleotide sequence: TGCAGTGCTAGACCACCTTACAATGAGCAGTTCTTC.

The chain uses TRBV5-1 and TRBJ2-3, with 12 bases lining up with TRBD2. After removal of 4 bases from V and 4 bases from J, the junction contained 7 bases not matched to a gene. CDR1 is SGHRS, CDR2 YFSETQ, per germline. The CDR3 has 16 amino acids. The CDR3 loop reads CASSTSTSGSADTQYF. The CDR3 DNA follows: TGCGCCAGCAGCACATCGACTAGCGGGAGCGCAGATACGCAGTATTTT.

This clonotype was counted only a few times. The genes are TRBV20-1 and TRBJ1-4, with D hard to call. V lost 0 bases to trimming and J lost 11 bases, with 10 bases between them. Germline CDR1 is DFQATT and CDR2 is SNEGSKA (reference sequence). There are 12 residues in the CDR3. For the CDR3, the DNA is TGCAGTGCTAGAGATCGGACCTCGAAACTGTTTTTT. This codes for CSARDRTSKLFF.

In its sample, this clonotype was seen a few times. CDR3 region: CASSLYLGRGETQYF. Here the CDR3 DNA reads TGTGCCAGCAGCCTCTACCTGGGCAGGGGCGAGACCCAGTACTTC. V and J are TRBV7-6 and TRBJ2-5, with a tentative D call TRBD1 (6 bases). The germline V gene has CDR1 SGHVS and CDR2 FNYEAQ. V lost 5 bases and J lost 5, with 18 bases in between. The CDR3 is 15 residues long.

V and J are TRBV5-6 and TRBJ2-5; D possibly corresponds to TRBD2 (6 bases). V lost 2 bases, J lost 2 bases, and 13 bases lay in between. In germline, CDR1 is SGHDT, CDR2 YYEEEE. The CDR3 length is 15 residues. The CDR3 region has the DNA TGTGCCAGCAGCTTCGGGGCGGGGATGCAAGAGACCCAGTACTTC. Translation gives CASSFGAGMQETQYF.

This clonotype was counted a few times. The chain combines TRBV20-1 with TRBJ2-1, with 9 bases fitting TRBD2. Germline CDR1 and CDR2: DFQATT and SNEGSKA (reference sequence). V lost 5 bases and J lost 7; bases outside the gene matches: 6. CDR3 length equals 13 residues. The DNA for the CDR3 is TGCAGTGCTCGCGCTAGCGGGGCAAATGAGCAGTTCTTC. This translates into CSARASGANEQFF.

This clonotype was recorded once. The V and J genes are TRBV12-3 or TRBV12-4 and TRBJ2-1; D perhaps matches TRBD2 (5 bases). This CDR3 is built from 12 residues. Between the trimmed V and J ends, which lost 3 bases and 15 bases, there was a span of 15 bases. The CDR3, as DNA: TGTGCCAGCAGTTTTGGGGTTGGGCGGGCGTTCTTC. Amino acid sequence: CASSFGVGRAFF.

This clonotype showed up just a few times. The chain joins TRBV12-3 or TRBV12-4 to TRBJ1-1; D unresolved. This CDR3 region has 14 residues. V gave up 7 bases and J gave up 4 bases, with 16 bases separating them. This CDR3 reads CASTPRAVGTEAFF. The CDR3 coding sequence is TGTGCCAGCACCCCGAGGGCGGTTGGCACTGAAGCTTTCTTT.

This clonotype was detected many times. The rearrangement uses TRBV20-1 and TRBJ2-4, with D possibly TRBD2 on 5 matching bases. V was shortened by 3 bases and J by 9 bases, with 18 bases between the two germline ends. The V gene's germline CDR1 is DFQATT and CDR2 SNEGSKA (reference sequence). The CDR3 runs to 14 residues. CDR3 sequence (DNA): TGCAGTGCTAGTGTCCGGACTCGGTCGACCATTCAGTACTTC. Encoded protein: CSASVRTRSTIQYF.

This chain uses TRBV19 with TRBJ1-2; 7 nucleotides match TRBD1. The CDR3 consists of 13 residues. J was trimmed by 4 bases and V by 3 bases; bases with no gene match: 2. Germline-derived CDR1 and CDR2 are LNHDA and SQIVND (reference sequence). CDR3: CASSIQGGYGYTF. In DNA, the CDR3 is TGTGCCAGTAGTATCCAGGGGGGCTATGGCTACACCTTC.

This clonotype was seen many times. The V and J genes are TRBV12-3 or TRBV12-4 and TRBJ2-5, with no clear D. The CDR3 is 15 residues long. Trimming stripped 1 base from V and 1 base from J, with 10 bases between. The chain's CDR3 is CASSLDSGPQETQYF. The CDR3 nucleotides are TGTGCCAGCAGTTTAGACTCCGGGCCCCAAGAGACCCAGTACTTC.